The 6 T cell receptor beta chains presented below share a single source sample, sequenced in a study of blood T cell repertoires in COVID-19. Using immunoSEQ multiplex PCR, the repertoire was profiled, and TCRdb retains in-frame clones only, with some absent. Found here are roughly 150,000 clones, around 80% of them singletons; the top ten hold roughly 3.4%. Input material: PBMCs or T cells enriched from blood (not recorded which). The receptors were sampled from a woman in her sixties or seventies who had recovered from COVID-19.

The CDR3: CASSQVGVLGGAQHF. The DNA of the CDR3 is TGCGCCAGCAGCCAAGTGGGGGTTTTGGGGGGAGCCCAGCATTTT. The chain is built from TRBV4-1 and TRBJ1-5, with D possibly matching TRBD1 (5 bases). The germline CDR1 and CDR2 sequences are MGHRA and YSYEKL. Trimming took off 1 base at V and 11 bases at J, with 18 bases between the two ends. The CDR3 spans 15 residues.

This clone has a handful of counts. V is TRBV30 and J is TRBJ2-1; 11 nucleotides line up with TRBD2. CDR1 is GTSNPN, CDR2 SVGIG, per germline (reference sequence). CDR3 size: 15 residues. With V trimmed by 3 bases and J by 8 bases, 9 bases remained unmatched. The CDR3 coding sequence is TGTGCCTGGAGATCTAGCGGGGGGCCCGGGGATGAGCAGTTCTTC. Its translation: CAWRSSGGPGDEQFF.

The gene calls are TRBV5-1 and TRBJ1-3; D is ambiguous. The CDR3 spans 14 residues. V gave up 0 bases and J gave up 0 bases, with 4 bases separating them. The V gene's germline CDR1 is SGHRS and CDR2 YFSETQ. CDR3 DNA sequence: TGCGCCAGCAGCTTGGGACACTCTGGAAACACCATATATTTT. Protein sequence: CASSLGHSGNTIYF.

This chain connects TRBV7-2 to TRBJ2-7; D possibly corresponds to TRBD1 (5 bases). The CDR3 has 14 residues. V lost 3 bases to trimming and J lost 3 bases, with 12 bases between them. CDR1 and CDR2 (germline): SGHTA, FQGNSA. Here the CDR3 reads CASSFQPQGYEQYF. In DNA, the CDR3 is TGTGCCAGCAGCTTCCAACCCCAGGGCTACGAGCAGTACTTC.

J is TRBJ1-6 and V is TRBV19; no clear D gene. V was clipped by 4 bases and J by 10 bases, with 11 bases between them. Germline CDR1 reads LNHDA; CDR2 reads SQIVND (reference sequence). This CDR3 has 13 residues. This CDR3 reads CASSRGGTSPLHF. The CDR3 DNA reads TGTGCCAGTAGTAGAGGCGGAACCTCACCCCTCCACTTT. Drawing the rest from reference TRBV19 and TRBJ1-6, the complete variable domain is DGGITQSPKYLFRKEGQNVTLSCEQNLNHDAMYWYRQDPGQGLRLIYYSQIVNDFQKGDIAEGYSVSREKKESFPLTVTSAQKNPTAFYLCASSRGGTSPLHFGNGTRLTVT.

This sequence joins TRBV11-2 and TRBJ1-2, with a tentative D call TRBD1 (6 bases). Deletions cut 2 bases from V and 4 bases from J, with 11 bases between. The length of the CDR3 is 14 residues. Germline CDR1 is SGHAT and CDR2 is FQNNGV. The CDR3 region is CASSLSDSIYGYTF. The CDR3 DNA reads TGTGCCAGCAGCTTATCGGACAGTATCTATGGCTACACCTTC.